This TCR beta chain was identified in a study of T-cell reconstitution after alpha-beta-depleted transplantation in children. Broader study findings: The main origin of T-cell counts and diversity one year after transplant was newly produced T cells. Certain patients had high TCRbeta diversity at day 60, and it came from recipient T cells and thymic progenitors that survived. Roughly two months post-transplant, alpha-beta T cells reportedly originated from several hundred graft clones that had expanded.

This clonotype was recorded a few times. The antigen remains undetermined. The CDR3 spans 19 residues. With 5 bases clipped from V and 0 bases from J, the junction kept 10 bases outside the gene matches. The germline V gene encodes CDR1 MGHRA and CDR2 YSYEKL. Unique molecular identifiers were used to barcode this TCRbeta library. A single record per CDR3 protein comes from TCRdb applying MiXCR to the PCR reads. Of around 800,000 distinct CDR3 sequences in the sample, approximately 15% are singletons; the top ten hold about 4.6%. The specimen was PBMCs, mostly from graft donor cells, collected 360 days after TCRalphabeta/CD19-depleted stem cell transplant. This receptor was identified in a male patient under 18 who had a stem cell transplant for acute lymphoblastic leukemia, so the T cells may come from the graft donor. The rearrangement joins TRBV4-1 to TRBJ2-6, with 10 positions matching TRBD2. The chain's CDR3 is CASSSQPGLAISGANVLTF. The CDR3 nucleotides are TGCGCCAGCAGCTCTCAACCGGGACTAGCGATCTCTGGGGCCAACGTCCTGACTTTC.